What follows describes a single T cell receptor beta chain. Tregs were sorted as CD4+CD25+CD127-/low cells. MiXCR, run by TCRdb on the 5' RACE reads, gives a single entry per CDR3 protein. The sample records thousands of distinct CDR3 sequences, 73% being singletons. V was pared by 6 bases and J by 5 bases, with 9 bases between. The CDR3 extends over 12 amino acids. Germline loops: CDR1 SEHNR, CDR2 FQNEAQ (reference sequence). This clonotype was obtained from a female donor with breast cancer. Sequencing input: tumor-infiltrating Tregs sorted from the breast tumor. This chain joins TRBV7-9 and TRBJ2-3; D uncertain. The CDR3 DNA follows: TGTGCCAGCAGGCTCCTGGTAGATACGCAGTATTTT. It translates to CASRLLVDTQYF.